The clone carrying this T cell receptor (beta chain) came up many times. Germline V CDR1 and CDR2: MDHEN, SYDVKM. The length of the CDR3 is 14 residues. Trimming took off 6 bases at V and 4 bases at J, with 13 bases between the two ends. The data derive from a study of T cells in Graves' hyperthyroidism and ophthalmopathy. In the study overall: Initial diagnosis, before any treatment, was when peripheral blood was collected.

RNA transcripts provided the source from which TCR beta CDR3 regions were amplified. A first-round RT-PCR of the TCR CDR3 used the HTBI primer set. TCRdb independently ran MiXCR on the multiplex PCR reads; one entry per CDR3 protein. The data hold about 250,000 distinct CDR3 sequences, with approximately 25% observed a single time. Material for sequencing was blood. The sequence derives from a woman aged 40 to 50 with Graves' ophthalmopathy. The chain uses TRBV28 and TRBJ2-4; D is tentatively TRBD1 or TRBD2 (6 bases each). DNA of the CDR3: TGTGCCAGCAGCCCTTGGGGGGCAAAAAACATTCAGTACTTC. It specifies CASSPWGAKNIQYF.